Each of the 25 T cell receptor beta chains below was sequenced from the same sample in a study of shared clonotypes between healthy human individuals. This table comes from immunoSEQ multiplex PCR, and its TCRdb copy is limited to in-frame clones, with some not included. Of a few hundred thousand clones listed, approximately 70% are singletons. Source material: memory CD4+ T cells sorted from blood. Noted subset: CD45RA-negative fraction. The receptors derive from a young man in good health.

V and J are TRBV7-9 and TRBJ2-5, with D perhaps assigned TRBD1 or TRBD2 (6 bases each). V lost 6 bases, J lost 4 bases, and 18 bases lay in between. Looked up from germline, CDR1 is SEHNR and CDR2 is FQNEAQ (reference sequence). The CDR3 loop spans 15 amino acids. This CDR3 reads CASSSLRGLGETQYF. CDR3 DNA: TGTGCCAGCAGTTCCCTCCGGGGGCTCGGAGAGACCCAGTACTTC.

This rearrangement joins TRBV12-1 to TRBJ1-3; the listed D gene, TRBD1, was not tested against the DNA. TRBV12-1 represents a pseudogene. The CDR3 length is 17 residues. DNA of the CDR3: TGTGCCAGCAGCTTTGCCCACGACAGGGAATGTGGAAACACCATATATTTT. Translated: CASSFAHDRECGNTIYF.

This clone occurred a few times. V gene TRBV9 combines with J gene TRBJ2-7, with 8 bases matching TRBD2. The CDR3 is 15 amino acids. CDR1 is SGDLS and CDR2 is YYNGEE in the germline V gene. V trimming: 0 bases; J trimming: 3 bases; junction bases outside the gene matches: 5. CDR3 nucleotide sequence: TGTGCCAGCAGCGTAGGAATAGCGGGGAGCTACGAGCAGTACTTC. Its protein is CASSVGIAGSYEQYF.

The chain is built from TRBV7-8 and TRBJ1-1; no clear D gene. V lost 1 base, J lost 5 bases, and 8 bases lay in between. Per the germline V gene, CDR1 is SGHVS and CDR2 is FQNEAQ. The CDR3 runs to 13 residues. In DNA form, the CDR3 reads TGTGCCAGCAGCTTAGAGGTGGTTACTGAAGCTTTCTTT. Its translation: CASSLEVVTEAFF.

This sequence joins TRBV9 and TRBJ2-2; D is possibly TRBD2 (6 bases). The V gene's germline CDR1 is SGDLS and CDR2 YYNGEE. V was cut by 0 bases and J by 7 bases, with 16 bases left in between. This CDR3 is built from 16 residues. The CDR3 DNA is TGTGCCAGCAGCGTAGGGGTCTCGCGGGAAGGCGGGGAGCTGTTTTTT. It specifies CASSVGVSREGGELFF.

The rearrangement joins TRBV27 to TRBJ2-7; the D gene is possibly TRBD2 (5 bases). The CDR3 consists of 12 residues. Germline assignment: CDR1 MNHEY and CDR2 SMNVEV (reference sequence). With 6 bases removed from V and 5 bases from J, the gap between germline ends came to 11 bases. The CDR3 DNA is TGTGCCAGCAGAAGGCGGGTCGACGAGCAGTACTTC. Amino acid sequence: CASRRRVDEQYF.

This CDR3 reads CASSFPSLAPGSSGPHRSYNEQFF. The CDR3 nucleotides read TGCGCCAGCAGCTTCCCCTCTTTAGCCCCTGGGTCTAGCGGTCCACACCGCTCCTACAATGAGCAGTTCTTC. The chain is built from TRBV5-1 and TRBJ2-1; 7 nucleotides agree with TRBD2. This CDR3 comprises 24 residues. After removal of 2 bases from V and 0 bases from J, the junction contained 29 bases not matched to a gene. Germline values: CDR1 SGHRS, CDR2 YFSETQ.

The J gene is TRBJ1-2, the V gene TRBV5-4; D ambiguous. The CDR3 runs to 14 residues. Germline V gene data show CDR1 as SGHNT and CDR2 as YYREEE (reference sequence). The V and J ends lost 4 bases and 9 bases respectively, with 19 bases between them. The CDR3 DNA reads as TGTGCCAGCAGCAGCACCGGGAGTTGGAATAGCTACACCTTC. It yields the protein CASSSTGSWNSYTF.

CDR3 amino acids: CASNNRAGGEQYF. CDR3 nucleotides: TGTGCCAGCAACAATCGGGCGGGAGGCGAGCAGTACTTC. J is TRBJ2-7 and V is TRBV6-1; 8 nucleotides agree with TRBD2. The CDR3 runs to 13 residues. V trimming: 7 bases; J trimming: 6 bases; junction bases outside the gene matches: 8. The germline CDR1 and CDR2 sequences are MNHNS and SASEGT.

This chain joins TRBV27 and TRBJ2-2; no reliable D call. The CDR3 contains 16 residues. The germline CDR1 and CDR2 sequences are MNHEY and SMNVEV (reference sequence). Trimming took 6 bases from V and 0 from J, leaving 14 bases between them. The CDR3 reads CASRSPRAPNTGELFF. As DNA, the CDR3 is TGTGCCAGCAGGAGTCCCCGGGCACCGAACACCGGGGAGCTGTTTTTT.

The genes are TRBV18 and TRBJ1-4, with D hard to call. Trimming pared 2 bases from V and 8 bases from J, leaving 9 bases between. The germline V gene has CDR1 KGHSH and CDR2 LQKENI. This CDR3 is 13 amino acids long. The chain's CDR3 is CASSPSGQEKLFF. The CDR3 DNA sequence: TGTGCCAGCTCACCAAGTGGCCAGGAAAAACTGTTTTTT.

This clone was seen only once. V is TRBV2 and J is TRBJ2-6, with 8 bases aligning to TRBD1. Germline CDR1 is SNHLY and CDR2 is FYNNEI. This CDR3 spans 18 amino acids. V gave up 5 bases and J gave up 0 bases; unmatched junction bases: 9. Here the CDR3 reads CASSRRQGARSGANVLTF. The CDR3 region has the DNA TGTGCCAGCAGTCGAAGGCAGGGGGCGCGCTCTGGGGCCAACGTCCTGACTTTC.

The chain is built from TRBV29-1 and TRBJ2-7; weak D call: TRBD1 (6 bases). Germline V gives CDR1 SQVTM, CDR2 ANQGSEA. This CDR3 is 13 amino acids long. The V gene lost 3 bases and the J gene lost 7 bases, with 16 bases spanning the gap. The CDR3 reads CSVEGHGKGEQYF. The CDR3 nucleotides read TGCAGCGTTGAGGGACACGGGAAAGGAGAGCAGTACTTC.

This clone turned up a few times. This rearrangement joins TRBV4-1 to TRBJ1-4; 7 bases map to TRBD1. Per germline, CDR1 MGHRA and CDR2 YSYEKL. The CDR3 contains 15 residues. Trimming took 2 bases from V and 6 from J; bases not matched to a gene: 6. This chain's CDR3 is CASSQTGTDDEKLFF. The CDR3 region has the DNA TGCGCCAGCAGCCAAACCGGGACAGATGATGAAAAACTGTTTTTT.

The genes are TRBV21-1 and TRBJ2-7; TRBD1, as called in the table, went unchecked against the DNA. TRBV21-1 is annotated as a pseudogene. The CDR3 is 15 amino acids. This CDR3 reads CASSKESGVPYEQYF. The DNA for the CDR3 is TGTGCCAGCAGCAAAGAATCAGGGGTACCCTACGAGCAGTACTTC.

The chain uses TRBV28 and TRBJ2-3; TRBD2 matches 8 bases. This CDR3 has 16 amino acids. Germline V gene lookup returns CDR1 MDHEN and CDR2 SYDVKM. Unmatched junction bases numbered 9, after V lost 2 bases and J lost 5 bases. The CDR3 sequence: CASSLSSAGGLDTQYF. The CDR3 DNA reads TGTGCCAGCAGTTTAAGTTCGGCGGGAGGTCTAGATACGCAGTATTTT.

The V gene is TRBV7-2, the J gene TRBJ1-1; the D gene is possibly TRBD1 (6 bases). The germline V and J ends were trimmed by 6 bases and 4 bases, with 15 bases remaining between them. The CDR3 totals 14 residues. Germline V gene lookup returns CDR1 SGHTA and CDR2 FQGNSA. In DNA form, the CDR3 reads TGTGCCAGCAGAGGCGACAGGCTAAGCACTGAAGCTTTCTTT. This sequence encodes CASRGDRLSTEAFF.

This clone was observed a handful of times. V usage is TRBV7-6 and J usage is TRBJ2-3, with 14 positions matching TRBD2. The CDR3 runs 19 residues. The germline V gene has CDR1 SGHVS and CDR2 FNYEAQ. The V and J ends lost 5 bases and 2 bases, in that order; junction bases with no gene match: 12. CDR3 DNA sequence: TGTGCCAGCAGCCACATGGGACTAGCGGGAGTAAGTTTCACAGATACGCAGTATTTT. Protein sequence: CASSHMGLAGVSFTDTQYF.

This clone was seen only once. The rearrangement links TRBV2 to TRBJ1-2; a possible D gene is TRBD1 (5 bases). Germline V lookup: CDR1 SNHLY, CDR2 FYNNEI. The CDR3 loop spans 17 amino acids. Trimming cost V 2 bases and J 7 bases, with 23 bases left between them. The CDR3 nucleotides read TGTGCCAGCAGTGAAATTGGTACAGGTCGTAGGGAGCTTGGCTACACCTTC. This encodes CASSEIGTGRRELGYTF. Using reference TRBV2 and TRBJ1-2 for the parts outside the CDR3, the full variable domain is EPEVTQTPSHQVTQMGQEVILRCVPISNHLYFYWYRQILGQKVEFLVSFYNNEISEKSEIFDDQFSVERPDGSNFTLKIRSTKLEDSAMYFCASSEIGTGRRELGYTFGSGTRLTVV.

This clone was observed a few times. CDR3 in DNA: TGTGCCAGCAGCTTGGCTCAGCCGGGCTACGAGCAGTACTTC. Translated: CASSLAQPGYEQYF. The genes are TRBV5-6 and TRBJ2-7; D is uncertain. The CDR3 is made up of 14 amino acids. Looked up from germline, CDR1 is SGHDT and CDR2 is YYEEEE. Trimming took 0 bases from V and 3 from J, leaving 10 bases between them.

This clone was seen more than once but under ten times. The rearrangement joins TRBV7-9 to TRBJ1-1; TRBD1 agrees at 9 bases. V lost 7 bases to trimming and J lost 5 bases; unmatched junction nucleotides: 8. Germline V CDR1 and CDR2: SEHNR, FQNEAQ (reference sequence). The CDR3 spans 14 residues. The CDR3 nucleotides are TGTGCCAGCATCAAACAGGGGGCCGGGACTGAAGCTTTCTTT. Its protein product is CASIKQGAGTEAFF.

This chain connects TRBV7-8 to TRBJ2-3; D gene unclear. Germline-derived CDR1 and CDR2 are SGHVS and FQNEAQ. This CDR3 is built from 12 residues. Trimming left V 5 bases short and J 2 bases short, with 5 bases between. The CDR3 bases are TGTGCCAGCAGCGTATCCACAGATACGCAGTATTTT. As protein: CASSVSTDTQYF. Full variable domain (rest looked up from reference TRBV7-8 and TRBJ2-3): GAGVSQSPRYKVAKRGQDVALRCDPISGHVSLFWYQQALGQGPEFLTYFQNEAQLDKSGLPSDRFFAERPEGSVSTLKIQRTQQEDSAVYLCASSVSTDTQYFGPGTRLTVL.

This clone was seen at least ten times. The chain recombines TRBV5-1 with TRBJ1-1, with a tentative D call TRBD1 (6 bases). Trimming shortened V by 0 bases and J by 11 bases, and 20 bases separated the two germline ends. CDR3 size: 15 residues. Germline CDR1 SGHRS, CDR2 YFSETQ. CDR3 loop: CASSLAPGARNRAFF. The CDR3 bases are TGCGCCAGCAGCTTGGCCCCAGGGGCGCGTAACCGGGCTTTCTTT.

This clone came up once. The same CDR3 also results from other DNA sequences found in this sample. The genes are TRBV19 and TRBJ1-5; perhaps TRBD1 as D (5 bases). Germline values: CDR1 LNHDA, CDR2 SQIVND (reference sequence). The CDR3 is 13 residues long. V lost 4 bases and J lost 6, with 10 bases in between. CDR3 bases: TGTGCCAGTAGTACAGGGTCTCCTCAGCCCCAGCATTTT. Its translation is CASSTGSPQPQHF.

J is TRBJ1-4 and V is TRBV2, with 7 bases matching TRBD1. CDR1 SNHLY and CDR2 FYNNEI come from the germline V gene. This CDR3 has 15 residues. Trimming removed 6 bases from V and 5 bases from J; junction bases left unmatched: 9. The DNA of the CDR3 is TGTGCCAGCAGGGCCACAGGGGACCCCAATGAAAAACTGTTTTTT. Translated: CASRATGDPNEKLFF.